The next 25 T cell receptor beta chains were all read from a single sample in a study of preoperative IRX-2 immunotherapy in early breast cancer. The sample's treatment: preoperative locoregional IRX-2 cytokine immunotherapy. Sequenced by immunoSEQ multiplex PCR; TCRdb stores in-frame clones only, minus some. The repertoire consists of about 23,000 clones, with 80% to 90% occurring once and the leading ten covering more than 8.5%. The sample in question was tumor tissue, obtained after IRX-2 immunotherapy. The source is a human donor with breast cancer.

The rearrangement joins TRBV5-1 to TRBJ2-6; D is uncertain. Germline lookup yields CDR1 SGHRS and CDR2 YFSETQ. V was pared by 1 base and J by 0 bases, with 5 bases between. The CDR3 contains 15 residues. This CDR3 is CASSLLLSGANVLTF. For the CDR3, the DNA is TGCGCCAGCAGCTTGCTCCTCTCTGGGGCCAACGTCCTGACTTTC.

This sequence joins TRBV30 and TRBJ2-3; 8 nucleotides agree with TRBD2. J lost 5 bases, V lost 4 bases, and 8 bases had no gene match. The CDR3 length is 14 residues. In germline, CDR1 is GTSNPN, CDR2 SVGIG (reference sequence). The CDR3 DNA follows: TGTGCCTGGATGCGAGCGGGGGCGAGAGATACGCAGTATTTT. The encoded protein is CAWMRAGARDTQYF.

The V and J genes are TRBV5-1 and TRBJ2-3; D not resolved. Germline CDR1 and CDR2: SGHRS and YFSETQ. With 0 bases removed from V and 6 bases from J, the gap between germline ends came to 11 bases. The CDR3 has 14 residues. The CDR3: CASSLAGPRDTQYF. CDR3 bases: TGCGCCAGCAGCTTGGCAGGACCCAGGGATACGCAGTATTTT.

This rearrangement joins TRBV6-6 to TRBJ1-2; perhaps TRBD1 as D (6 bases). Germline loops: CDR1 MNHNY, CDR2 SVGAGI (reference sequence). Trimming stripped 6 bases from V and 4 bases from J, with 12 bases between. The CDR3 loop spans 13 amino acids. The CDR3 protein is CASSHRESYGYTF. The CDR3, as DNA: TGTGCCAGCAGCCACAGGGAATCCTATGGCTACACCTTC.

The gene calls are TRBV5-1 and TRBJ1-1; D remains ambiguous. The V end lost 4 bases, the J end lost 0 bases, and 13 bases lay between the germline ends. Germline assignment: CDR1 SGHRS and CDR2 YFSETQ. CDR3 length: 15 residues. In DNA form, the CDR3 reads TGCGCCAGCAGCCGGATGAGCCGTATGAACACTGAAGCTTTCTTT. Residues: CASSRMSRMNTEAFF.

On this clone: The junction differs from germline at one of its ends, possibly a read error. This sequence joins TRBV7-9 and TRBJ2-1, with 7 bases identical to TRBD1. The CDR3 sequence is 14 residues long. Germline lookup yields CDR1 SEHNR and CDR2 FQNEAQ (reference sequence). CDR3 in DNA: TGCGCCAGCAGCTTTTCACAGGGGAACAATGAGCAGTTCTTC. Residues: CASSFSQGNNEQFF.

The V call is TRBV11-2, the J call TRBJ1-2; 12 nucleotides line up with TRBD1. V gave up 0 bases and J gave up 8 bases; unmatched junction bases: 7. CDR3 length equals 16 residues. Germline-derived CDR1 and CDR2 are SGHAT and FQNNGV. CDR3 residues: CASSLDGTGGSRGYTF. The CDR3 nucleotides are TGTGCCAGCAGCTTAGACGGGACAGGGGGCTCAAGAGGCTACACCTTC. The entire variable domain, with the rest obtained from reference TRBV11-2 and TRBJ1-2, is as follows: EAGVAQSPRYKIIEKRQSVAFWCNPISGHATLYWYQQILGQGPKLLIQFQNNGVVDDSQLPKDRFSAERLKGVDSTLKIQPAKLEDSAVYLCASSLDGTGGSRGYTFGSGTRLTVV.

This chain links TRBV2 with TRBJ2-1; D may be TRBD1 (7 bases). The V end lost 7 bases, the J end lost 7 bases, and 20 bases lay between the germline ends. The germline CDR1 and CDR2 sequences are SNHLY and FYNNEI. This CDR3 contains 15 residues. CDR3 region: CASTNQGGWVNEQFF. The DNA for the CDR3 is TGTGCCAGCACTAACCAGGGGGGATGGGTTAATGAGCAGTTCTTC.

The chain joins TRBV5-1 to TRBJ2-3; maybe TRBD1 (6 bases). Germline CDR1 is SGHRS and CDR2 is YFSETQ. Trimming stripped 4 bases from V and 6 bases from J, with 15 bases between. The CDR3 contains 14 residues. The CDR3 bases are TGCGCCAGCAGCCTGGACCCTACAGGGGATACGCAGTATTTT. Translation: CASSLDPTGDTQYF.

This chain joins TRBV6-6 and TRBJ2-7; D is ambiguous. Trimming removed 5 bases from V and 1 base from J, with 15 bases in between. CDR3 length equals 15 residues. Germline V gene data show CDR1 as MNHNY and CDR2 as SVGAGI (reference sequence). CDR3 DNA: TGTGCCAGCAGTCGCGGCGGCACGGAGTCCTACGAGCAGTACTTC. Translated, it gives CASSRGGTESYEQYF.

This chain uses TRBV11-2 with TRBJ1-1; maybe TRBD1 (6 bases). V lost 5 bases, J lost 3 bases, and 13 bases lay in between. CDR3 length: 14 amino acids. CDR1 is SGHAT, CDR2 FQNNGV, per germline. CDR3 DNA sequence: TGTGCCAGCAGCCCCTCCCCAGGGGACACTGAAGCTTTCTTT. Translated: CASSPSPGDTEAFF. The full variable domain, rest sourced from reference TRBV11-2 and TRBJ1-1, is EAGVAQSPRYKIIEKRQSVAFWCNPISGHATLYWYQQILGQGPKLLIQFQNNGVVDDSQLPKDRFSAERLKGVDSTLKIQPAKLEDSAVYLCASSPSPGDTEAFFGQGTRLTVV.

The rearrangement links TRBV5-1 to TRBJ2-7, with D possibly TRBD1 on 6 matching bases. Germline V gives CDR1 SGHRS, CDR2 YFSETQ. This CDR3 spans 14 amino acids. V was trimmed by 1 base and J by 2 bases, leaving 10 bases between them. CDR3 protein: CASSLSGDAYEQYF. DNA of the CDR3: TGCGCCAGCAGCTTGTCAGGGGATGCCTACGAGCAGTACTTC. The full variable domain, its missing parts supplied by reference TRBV5-1 and TRBJ2-7, is KAGVTQTPRYLIKTRGQQVTLSCSPISGHRSVSWYQQTPGQGLQFLFEYFSETQRNKGNFPGRFSGRQFSNSRSEMNVSTLELGDSALYLCASSLSGDAYEQYFGPGTRLTVT.

The rearrangement links TRBV6-5 to TRBJ2-7; D remains ambiguous. In germline, CDR1 is MNHEY, CDR2 SVGAGI. This CDR3 spans 12 amino acids. Trimming took off 8 bases at V and 3 bases at J, with 11 bases between the two ends. The CDR3 protein is CASGGMDYEQYF. The DNA for the CDR3 is TGTGCCAGCGGTGGGATGGACTACGAGCAGTACTTC.

This clone was counted once. The chain carries TRBV5-1 and TRBJ2-7, with 12 nucleotides matching TRBD2. Trimming removed 4 bases from V and 1 base from J; junction bases left unmatched: 6. The CDR3 covers 16 residues. Germline loops: CDR1 SGHRS, CDR2 YFSETQ. CDR3 coding DNA: TGCGCCAGCAGCCCGTCCCTAGCGGGAGGGTCCTACGAGCAGTACTTC. Translating it yields CASSPSLAGGSYEQYF.

This chain connects TRBV20-1 to TRBJ2-5; D remains unclear. V was shortened by 0 bases and J by 1 base, with 0 bases between the two germline ends. The CDR3 is 11 residues long. The germline V gene encodes CDR1 DFQATT and CDR2 SNEGSKA (reference sequence). CDR3 protein: CSARDQETQYF. CDR3 in DNA: TGCAGTGCTAGAGACCAAGAGACCCAGTACTTC.

The DNA of the CDR3 is TGCGCCAGCAGCCCGGGGACAGCTGGAAACACCATATATTTT. Translation: CASSPGTAGNTIYF. The rearrangement joins TRBV5-1 to TRBJ1-3; TRBD1 matches at 7 bases. The CDR3 loop spans 14 amino acids. The J segment lost 2 bases and the V segment lost 4 bases, leaving 3 bases of the junction unmatched. In germline, CDR1 is SGHRS, CDR2 YFSETQ. Together with reference TRBV5-1 and TRBJ1-3, the CDR3 gives the full variable domain: KAGVTQTPRYLIKTRGQQVTLSCSPISGHRSVSWYQQTPGQGLQFLFEYFSETQRNKGNFPGRFSGRQFSNSRSEMNVSTLELGDSALYLCASSPGTAGNTIYFGEGSWLTVV.

The chain couples TRBV5-5 to TRBJ1-1; D is ambiguous. This CDR3 has 14 amino acids. The V gene lost 4 bases and the J gene lost 8 bases, with 18 bases spanning the gap. CDR1 and CDR2 from the germline V gene are SGHKS and YYEKEE (reference sequence). The CDR3 region is CASSLEPQRGEAFF. The CDR3 nucleotides read TGTGCCAGCAGCCTGGAGCCCCAGCGGGGAGAAGCTTTCTTT.

The rearrangement uses TRBV2 and TRBJ1-1; 7 bases fit TRBD1. The CDR3 is made up of 13 amino acids. Germline assignment: CDR1 SNHLY and CDR2 FYNNEI. With V trimmed by 5 bases and J by 2 bases, 2 bases remained unmatched. CDR3 loop: CASSRDRNTEAFF. The CDR3 coding sequence is TGTGCCAGCAGTAGGGACAGAAACACTGAAGCTTTCTTT.

Only one count was recorded for this clone. V is TRBV15 and J is TRBJ1-2, with 9 bases lining up with TRBD1. The germline V gene has CDR1 LNHNV and CDR2 YYDKDF (reference sequence). The ends lost 6 bases at V and 5 bases at J; junction bases unmatched: 4. The CDR3 is made up of 13 amino acids. The CDR3 DNA reads TGTGCCACCAGTCGGGACAGGGTTTATGGCTACACCTTC. This sequence encodes CATSRDRVYGYTF.

J is TRBJ1-3 and V is TRBV9; 7 nucleotides line up with TRBD1. This CDR3 is 16 amino acids long. Germline assignment: CDR1 SGDLS and CDR2 YYNGEE. After removal of 0 bases from V and 0 bases from J, the junction contained 3 bases not matched to a gene. CDR3 protein: CASSVGAGGSGNTIYF. CDR3 nucleotides: TGTGCCAGCAGCGTAGGGGCAGGGGGCTCTGGAAACACCATATATTTT.

The CDR3, as DNA: TGTGCCAGCAGATTTGGGTTCCAAGAGACCCAGTACTTC. It translates to CASRFGFQETQYF. The rearrangement links TRBV2 to TRBJ2-5; D not certain. The CDR3 is 13 amino acids. In germline, CDR1 is SNHLY, CDR2 FYNNEI. The V and J ends lost 6 bases and 1 base respectively, with 9 bases between them.

This chain uses TRBV2 with TRBJ2-5, with 14 bases fitting TRBD2. In germline, CDR1 is SNHLY, CDR2 FYNNEI. The CDR3 consists of 16 residues. Trimming cost V 7 bases and J 5 bases; bases outside gene matches: 9. CDR3 sequence (DNA): TGTGCCAGCACTACGGGACTAGCGGGAGAGCGCGAGACCCAGTACTTC. Its protein is CASTTGLAGERETQYF. The variable domain in full, with the rest retrieved from reference TRBV2 and TRBJ2-5, is EPEVTQTPSHQVTQMGQEVILRCVPISNHLYFYWYRQILGQKVEFLVSFYNNEISEKSEIFDDQFSVERPDGSNFTLKIRSTKLEDSAMYFCASTTGLAGERETQYFGPGTRLLVL.

V gene TRBV7-2 combines with J gene TRBJ1-2; D not resolved. Germline-derived CDR1 and CDR2 are SGHTA and FQGNSA. There are 15 residues in the CDR3. Trimming removed 2 bases from V and 4 bases from J, with 14 bases in between. DNA of the CDR3: TGTGCCAGCAGCTTATCCCCCACCAACCTCTATGGCTACACCTTC. This gives the protein CASSLSPTNLYGYTF.

The V call is TRBV7-2, the J call TRBJ2-5; D is unresolved. Germline lookup yields CDR1 SGHTA and CDR2 FQGNSA. This CDR3 has 13 amino acids. The ends were cut back, 5 bases at V and 2 bases at J, with 9 bases in the middle. CDR3 residues: CASSTRIQETQYF. DNA of the CDR3: TGTGCCAGCAGCACCCGGATTCAAGAGACCCAGTACTTC.

The V gene is TRBV6-6, the J gene TRBJ1-5, with TRBD1 matching 7 bases. The germline CDR1 and CDR2 sequences are MNHNY and SVGAGI (reference sequence). V dropped 0 bases and J dropped 6; count of bases not matched to a gene: 5. This CDR3 has 15 residues. The CDR3 sequence is CASSYSGGTGQPQHF. CDR3 DNA: TGTGCCAGCAGTTACTCAGGGGGCACTGGTCAGCCCCAGCATTTT.